What follows are 5 T cell receptor beta chains derived from one specimen sequenced in a study of blood T cell repertoires in COVID-19. Produced via immunoSEQ multiplex PCR; TCRdb's table is partial and in-frame only. The sample lists tens of thousands of clones, 75% to 90% occurring once. Input material: peripheral blood. The source of these receptors is a man in his sixties with COVID-19, enrolled during active disease.

The chain links TRBV6-2 or TRBV6-3 to TRBJ2-2, with 7 bases matching TRBD1. From germline, CDR1 is MNHEY and CDR2 SVGEGT. The V gene end was trimmed by 0 bases and the J gene end by 6 bases; junction bases not matched to a gene: 10. CDR3 size: 17 residues. CDR3 nucleotide sequence: TGTGCCAGCAGTTACTCGAGAGGGGGCGTGGATGCCGGGGAGCTGTTTTTT. Amino acids: CASSYSRGGVDAGELFF.

The V call is TRBV7-8, the J call TRBJ2-5; 10 bases are shared with TRBD1. J gave up 5 bases and V 2 bases, and 8 bases lay outside the gene matches. Germline CDR1 and CDR2: SGHVS and FQNEAQ. CDR3 length: 16 amino acids. CDR3 amino acids: CASSLRDRGLRETQYF. As DNA, the CDR3 is TGTGCCAGCAGCTTACGGGACAGGGGCCTCCGGGAGACCCAGTACTTC. The full variable domain, rest sourced from reference TRBV7-8 and TRBJ2-5, is GAGVSQSPRYKVAKRGQDVALRCDPISGHVSLFWYQQALGQGPEFLTYFQNEAQLDKSGLPSDRFFAERPEGSVSTLKIQRTQQEDSAVYLCASSLRDRGLRETQYFGPGTRLLVL.

The rearrangement uses TRBV12-5 and TRBJ2-7, with 7 bases lining up with TRBD2. Germline CDR1 reads LGHNT; CDR2 reads FRNRAP. CDR3 length: 14 amino acids. Trimming took 6 bases from V and 6 from J; bases not matched to a gene: 11. CDR3 in amino acids: CASGPRGDPPEQYF. The CDR3 DNA sequence: TGTGCTAGTGGCCCCCGGGGGGACCCACCCGAGCAGTACTTC.

Concerning this clone: A junction end diverges from the germline sequence, so it may reflect a read error. The chain links TRBV7-7 to TRBJ2-1; TRBD2 agrees at 10 bases. The CDR3 extends over 15 amino acids. Germline values: CDR1 SSHAT, CDR2 FNYEAQ (reference sequence). This CDR3 reads CASSPGTSVHNEQFF. The DNA for the CDR3 is TGTGCTAGCAGCCCAGGGACTAGCGTTCACAATGAGCAGTTCTTC.

V usage is TRBV9 and J usage is TRBJ2-1; D possibly corresponds to TRBD2 (6 bases). The CDR3 length is 16 residues. V was shortened by 5 bases and J by 5 bases, with 20 bases between the two germline ends. Germline CDR1 SGDLS, CDR2 YYNGEE. CDR3 sequence reads: CASSHDPGLSNNEQFF. The CDR3 nucleotides read TGTGCCAGCAGTCATGACCCGGGACTCTCAAACAATGAGCAGTTCTTC.